Sequencing of this T cell receptor (beta chain) was carried out in a study of T cells in Graves' hyperthyroidism and ophthalmopathy (dated by TCRdb to about 2019). Background for the entire study: Peripheral blood was sampled at the time of initial diagnosis, prior to any treatment. A discovery cohort of fewer than 110 patients, fewer than 50 with Graves' ophthalmopathy and 57 with stable Graves' hyperthyroidism, was used to find distinguishing TCR V-J signatures. Prospective prediction of ophthalmopathy was tested in an independent validation cohort consisting of under 20 hyperthyroidism patients and more than 15 patients who later progressed to ophthalmopathy. The 75 to 100 discovery patients were randomly split 7:3 into training and test sets. In more than five Graves' hyperthyroidism patients, the study also compared T-cell repertoires from thyroid tissue with T-cell repertoires from blood. Once sampling was done, hyperthyroidism patients were given methimazole at a starting dose of 30 mg daily, whereas ophthalmopathy patients were given high-dose intravenous methylprednisolone. The paper reports TCR Vbeta CDR3 sequencing of over 130 peripheral blood samples: approximately 43 ophthalmopathy, roughly 80 hyperthyroidism and approximately 17 progressor patients.

This clonotype was observed many times. Its antigen target is currently unknown. No base quality values were provided; no much bigger clone lies one nucleotide off. TCR beta CDR3 regions were amplified from RNA transcripts. For the first round of RT-PCR on the TCR CDR3, the HTBI primer set was used together with the Qiagen OneStep RT-PCR kit. Libraries were constructed in a second round of multiplex PCR, after which size selection and purification were performed. Sequencing of the libraries was done on an Illumina HiSeq2000 using paired-end 100 bp reads. The paper's processing steps were these. SOAPnuke was used to process the raw data, with reads discarded if the reads contained adapters or uncalled bases, had a mean Phred below 15, or lacked an exact constant-primer or identifier match. High-quality paired reads were merged with COPE v1.2.5, and unique nucleotide sequences were defined as clonotypes. MiTCR v1.1 was used to align the clonotypes against IMGT TRBV, TRBD and TRBJ reference segments. Analysis was restricted to V-J combinations with a frequency above 0.0001, which covered roughly 99% of repertoires. The TCS score was defined as the ratio of F50 (clonal expansion) to E x V (chaos), calculated using BLOSUM62-based TCRdist between CDR3 peptides within each V-J. Welch's t-statistics and random forest reduced 450 to 600 V-J features to 10 to 15, which were used in a naive Bayes classifier (R e1071). The public reads were run again by TCRdb, first through fastp at Q25 and then through MiXCR, and only productive beta chains were kept. Rows matching on CDR3 protein sequence are summarized as one entry with the most common DNA and genes. These V and J calls derive from TCRdb rather than the authors' analysis. Within this sample are hundreds of thousands of distinct CDR3 sequences, with about 18% of them counted one time only. The ten biggest clones cover 3.7% of the sample.

V gives up 11 bases and J gives up 6 bases, and the segment between their germline ends measures 22 bases. Including the terminal cysteine and phenylalanine, the CDR3 comprises 14 residues. Just CDR3 DNA is preserved here, 42 bases in frame from base 1. The germline V gene encodes CDR1 MNHEY and CDR2 SVGEGT. A patient counted as having stable Graves' hyperthyroidism if no progression to ophthalmopathy occurred over 18 months of follow-up. The hyperthyroidism patients were between 18 and 65 years old and newly diagnosed, with a disease duration of less than 2 months. The study excluded patients with uncontrolled infections, other autoimmune diseases, pregnancy or lactation. Diagnoses relied on clinical symptoms, serum thyroxine and TRAb, thyroid ultrasound and orbital computed tomography. PBMCs were separated from roughly 9.3 ml of fresh peripheral blood using Ficoll-Paque density gradient centrifugation. Total RNA was extracted with Trizol reagent, and quality was checked on an Agilent 2100 Bioanalyzer.

General study outcomes and caveats: Most expanded thyroid clonotypes (frequency above 0.001) were also detected in blood, suggesting blood repertoires may reflect thyroid immune responses. No statistical method was used to set the sample size in advance, and investigators knew the group allocation. Ophthalmopathy was separated from stable hyperthyroidism by a 13 V-J signature model, with 85% to 90% sensitivity and around 81% specificity obtained in cross-validation and 80%/75% obtained in testing. In validation, the model predicted progression to ophthalmopathy with roughly 70% sensitivity and approximately 74% specificity, a median of about 6.7 months before onset.

Recombination linked TRBV6-2 or TRBV6-3 to TRBJ1-1; a tentative D call is TRBD1 (5 bases match). The sequenced sample was blood. This clonotype was obtained from a young woman with Graves' hyperthyroidism. The nucleotide sequence is given as TGTGCCGCCTTATCAAGGGGATCGGAGGCTGAAGCTTTCTTT. Its amino acids are CAALSRGSEAEAFF.